These 12 T cell receptor beta chains were sequenced from one sample in a study of T cells in localized non-small cell lung cancer. The method was immunoSEQ multiplex PCR; TCRdb's version includes in-frame clones alone and lacks a portion of them. The top ten clones hold roughly 14% of a sample with 75,000 to 95,000 clones, approximately 90% of them seen once. This specimen was peripheral blood, taken before any cancer treatment. The source is a man aged 35 to 69 with stage I squamous cell lung carcinoma.

V and J are TRBV7-9 and TRBJ2-2, with a tentative D call TRBD1 (5 bases). The germline V gene encodes CDR1 SEHNR and CDR2 FQNEAQ (reference sequence). Trimming left V 6 bases short and J 1 base short, with 12 bases between. The CDR3 sequence is 15 residues long. The CDR3 spells CASSHRQGNTGELFF. The CDR3 region has the DNA TGTGCCAGCAGTCACCGCCAGGGGAACACCGGGGAGCTGTTTTTT.

The rearrangement uses TRBV5-1 and TRBJ1-2; weak D call: TRBD1 (6 bases). The germline gives CDR1 SGHRS, CDR2 YFSETQ. The CDR3 has 17 residues. The V gene lost 0 bases and the J gene lost 6 bases, with 21 bases spanning the gap. In nucleotides, the CDR3 is TGCGCCAGCAGCTTGGTGGCCGGCCCGGGGGGCGCGAATGGCTACACCTTC. Residues: CASSLVAGPGGANGYTF.

The chain is built from TRBV2 and TRBJ2-2; TRBD1 aligns across 8 bases. The V gene end was trimmed by 1 base and the J gene end by 7 bases; junction bases not matched to a gene: 17. Germline values: CDR1 SNHLY, CDR2 FYNNEI. This CDR3 has 19 amino acids. CDR3 residues: CASSEVAGGPHKVGGELFF. The CDR3, as DNA: TGTGCCAGCAGTGAAGTGGCAGGGGGCCCGCATAAGGTAGGCGGGGAGCTGTTTTTT.

The chain's CDR3 is CASSLRILNSPLHF. For the CDR3, the DNA is TGTGCCAGCAGTTTAAGGATCCTAAATTCACCCCTCCACTTT. J is TRBJ1-6 and V is TRBV27; unclear D gene. The CDR3 sequence is 14 residues long. The V end lost 2 bases, the J end lost 7 bases, and 9 bases lay between the germline ends. The germline V gene encodes CDR1 MNHEY and CDR2 SMNVEV (reference sequence).

The chain uses TRBV4-2 and TRBJ1-1; TRBD1 matches at 8 bases. With 4 bases clipped from V and 1 base from J, the junction kept 2 bases outside the gene matches. The CDR3 consists of 14 residues. Germline-derived CDR1 and CDR2 are LGHNA and YNFKEQ. The CDR3 spells CASSRDRGNTEAFF. The CDR3 region has the DNA TGTGCCAGCAGCCGCGACAGGGGGAACACTGAAGCTTTCTTT.

In its sample, this clone was seen once. The chain links TRBV29-1 to TRBJ1-1, with D tentatively TRBD1 (5 bases). There are 13 residues in the CDR3. Trimming took 7 bases from V and 1 from J, leaving 13 bases between them. Germline CDR1 is SQVTM and CDR2 is ANQGSEA. CDR3 nucleotide sequence: TGCAGCGCCCTCTGGGGCAGGAACACTGAAGCTTTCTTT. Encoded protein: CSALWGRNTEAFF.

The gene calls are TRBV25-1 and TRBJ2-5; weak D call: TRBD1 (5 bases). Trimming cost V 4 bases and J 4 bases, with 10 bases left between them. The germline V gene has CDR1 MGHDK and CDR2 SYGVNS. The CDR3 loop spans 13 amino acids. This CDR3 is CASSGGKGETQYF. Written as DNA, the CDR3 is TGTGCCAGCAGTGGGGGCAAAGGAGAGACCCAGTACTTC.

The genes are TRBV15 and TRBJ1-1, with D hard to call. Germline V lookup: CDR1 LNHNV, CDR2 YYDKDF (reference sequence). The length of the CDR3 is 13 residues. Trimming shortened V by 0 bases and J by 0 bases, and 2 bases separated the two germline ends. CDR3 in DNA: TGTGCCACCAGCAGAGATCTGAACACTGAAGCTTTCTTT. Translation gives CATSRDLNTEAFF. The full variable domain, in which reference TRBV15 and TRBJ1-1 provide the parts outside the CDR3, is DAMVIQNPRYQVTQFGKPVTLSCSQTLNHNVMYWYQQKSSQAPKLLFHYYDKDFNNEADTPDNFQSRRPNTSFCFLDIRSPGLGDTAMYLCATSRDLNTEAFFGQGTRLTVV.

This clone has only one observation. V is TRBV4-2 and J is TRBJ1-5; 11 bases agree with TRBD1. The germline V gene encodes CDR1 LGHNA and CDR2 YNFKEQ. The CDR3 sequence is 16 residues long. V dropped 2 bases and J dropped 7; count of bases not matched to a gene: 7. The CDR3 DNA reads as TGTGCCAGCAGCCAACCGGACAGGGGGCTGGGGCAGCCCCAGCATTTT. It encodes CASSQPDRGLGQPQHF.

The chain carries TRBV18 and TRBJ1-3, with TRBD1 identical over 9 bases. Germline values: CDR1 KGHSH, CDR2 LQKENI. The CDR3 contains 16 residues. The V gene end was trimmed by 5 bases and the J gene end by 0 bases; junction bases not matched to a gene: 5. In DNA, the CDR3 is TGTGCCAGCTCAGTGGGACAGGGCAACTCTGGAAACACCATATATTTT. Protein product: CASSVGQGNSGNTIYF. Variable domain in full (rest from reference TRBV18 and TRBJ1-3): NAGVMQNPRHLVRRRGQEARLRCSPMKGHSHVYWYRQLPEEGLKFMVYLQKENIIDESGMPKERFSAEFPKEGPSILRIQQVVRGDSAAYFCASSVGQGNSGNTIYFGEGSWLTVV.

The chain joins TRBV6-1 to TRBJ1-1; D perhaps matches TRBD1 (6 bases). Trimming left V 6 bases short and J 4 bases short, with 15 bases between. This CDR3 spans 14 amino acids. CDR1 MNHNS and CDR2 SASEGT come from the germline V gene. DNA of the CDR3: TGTGCCAGCAGGAGCCTACAGGGAGCCACTGAAGCTTTCTTT. This encodes CASRSLQGATEAFF.

This rearrangement joins TRBV7-9 to TRBJ2-2; D is undetermined. Deletions cut 7 bases from V and 4 bases from J, with 16 bases between. Germline V lookup: CDR1 SEHNR, CDR2 FQNEAQ (reference sequence). The CDR3 sequence is 15 residues long. CDR3 nucleotides: TGTGCCAGCAACACTTTTCAAGGACCCACCGGGGAGCTGTTTTTT. Its translation is CASNTFQGPTGELFF.